The 29 T cell receptor beta chains below were found in one sample sequenced in a study of blood T cells in healthy people across ages. The use of a sample-barcoded 5' primer and a J-beta primer mix characterized a second PCR of about 7 to 12 cycles. A single record per CDR3 protein comes from TCRdb applying MiXCR to the 5' RACE reads. The sample contains approximately 780,000 distinct CDR3 sequences, 20% to 30% of which appear only once. These sequences were also reported in another study, on T cells of mothers and their children.

Sample: blood. The receptors originated from a boy under 18 in good health.

The chain uses TRBV21-1 and TRBJ1-1; the DNA was not used to check the table's D call, TRBD1. TRBV21-1 is reported as a pseudogene. The CDR3 sequence is 17 residues long. CDR3 region: CASTLRGQGAHGTEAFF. CDR3 nucleotides: TGTGCCAGCACCCTAAGGGGACAGGGGGCGCATGGCACTGAAGCTTTCTTT.

This clonotype showed up just a few times. The rearrangement uses TRBV20-1 and TRBJ1-2, with D uncertain. CDR3 length equals 11 residues. Trimming stripped 3 bases from V and 3 bases from J, with 5 bases between. Germline loops: CDR1 DFQATT, CDR2 SNEGSKA (reference sequence). The CDR3 nucleotides are TGCAGTGCTAGGAGTTACTATGGCTACACCTTC. Translated: CSARSYYGYTF.

V usage is TRBV13 and J usage is TRBJ2-5, with 9 bases matching TRBD2. Germline loops: CDR1 PRHDT, CDR2 FYEKMQ (reference sequence). CDR3 length: 17 amino acids. J was trimmed by 3 bases and V by 1 base; bases with no gene match: 9. As DNA, the CDR3 is TGTGCCAGCAGCTTAGCCCGGGCGGGGGGGCGTGAAGAGACCCAGTACTTC. It encodes CASSLARAGGREETQYF.

CDR3 in amino acids: CASREAAGGSVEQFF. CDR3 sequence (DNA): TGTGCCAGCAGAGAGGCAGCGGGGGGGTCCGTTGAGCAGTTCTTC. V gene TRBV7-9 combines with J gene TRBJ2-1; TRBD2 aligns across 10 bases. From germline, CDR1 is SEHNR and CDR2 FQNEAQ (reference sequence). V was pared by 6 bases and J by 9 bases, with 11 bases of the junction left unmatched. The CDR3 runs to 15 residues.

V and J are TRBV2 and TRBJ2-2, with TRBD1 matching 10 bases. Trimming at V came to 6 bases and at J to 6 bases, leaving 13 bases not matched to a gene. Looked up from germline, CDR1 is SNHLY and CDR2 is FYNNEI. This CDR3 is built from 17 residues. CDR3 sequence reads: CASSTLPGGQGAGELFF. CDR3 DNA sequence: TGTGCCAGCAGCACCCTTCCGGGTGGACAGGGGGCCGGGGAGCTGTTTTTT.

The chain has TRBV20-1 and TRBJ2-7, with D unclear. The V and J ends lost 3 bases and 4 bases respectively, with 10 bases between them. This CDR3 has 12 residues. Germline V gene lookup returns CDR1 DFQATT and CDR2 SNEGSKA (reference sequence). CDR3 in amino acids: CSASGESYEQYF. In DNA form, the CDR3 reads TGCAGTGCTAGCGGAGAATCTTACGAGCAGTACTTC.

The V call is TRBV29-1, the J call TRBJ2-7; 12 bases match TRBD1. From germline, CDR1 is SQVTM and CDR2 ANQGSEA. After removal of 7 bases from V and 2 bases from J, the junction contained 3 bases not matched to a gene. The CDR3 has 13 amino acids. The CDR3 DNA follows: TGCAGCGGCGGGGACAGGGGGCCCTACGAGCAGTACTTC. It encodes CSGGDRGPYEQYF.

In regard to this clonotype: Sequence at one end of the junction differs from germline and may be a read error. The CDR3 DNA reads TGTGTCAGCAGCCCGGGGGCACAAGACTACGAGCAGTACTTC. Its protein product is CVSSPGAQDYEQYF. The chain joins TRBV3-1 to TRBJ2-1; perhaps D is TRBD1 or TRBD2 (6 bases each). Matching the DNA end better, TRBJ2-7 makes the J call doubtful. Germline lookup yields CDR1 LGHDT and CDR2 YNNKEL (reference sequence). The CDR3 spans 14 residues.

There are a few counts of this clonotype. The chain joins TRBV5-1 to TRBJ2-1; D could derive from TRBD1 or TRBD2 (5 bases each). Germline values: CDR1 SGHRS, CDR2 YFSETQ. The CDR3 runs 15 residues. Trimming removed 3 bases at V and 0 bases at J, with 10 bases between. Written as DNA, the CDR3 is TGCGCCAGCAGCTACGGGGCCAGCTCCTACAATGAGCAGTTCTTC. Translation gives CASSYGASSYNEQFF.

This clonotype was recorded a few times. The chain couples TRBV10-3 to TRBJ2-2; unclear D gene. The germline V and J ends were trimmed by 0 bases and 8 bases, with 13 bases remaining between them. The CDR3 spans 15 residues. Per germline, CDR1 ENHRY and CDR2 SYGVKD. The CDR3 DNA reads as TGTGCCATCAGTGAGTCGGCCCCGCTCCTGGGGGAGCTGTTTTTT. Residues: CAISESAPLLGELFF.

The chain uses TRBV6-5 and TRBJ2-2; 9 bases match TRBD1. Germline CDR1 is MNHEY and CDR2 is SVGAGI. The CDR3 contains 14 residues. V lost 8 bases to trimming and J lost 7 bases; unmatched junction nucleotides: 8. In DNA, the CDR3 is TGTGCCAGCGGTAGACAGGGGGACGTCGGGGAGCTGTTTTTT. Translating gives CASGRQGDVGELFF.

The chain is built from TRBV28 and TRBJ2-5; TRBD1 aligns across 9 bases. CDR1 and CDR2 (germline): MDHEN, SYDVKM. The CDR3 sequence is 16 residues long. J gave up 5 bases and V 5 bases, and 12 bases lay outside the gene matches. The CDR3 bases are TGTGCCAGCAGTCCCCGTCCCGGGACAGGGAGGGAGACCCAGTACTTC. It is translated as CASSPRPGTGRETQYF.

The chain recombines TRBV5-1 with TRBJ2-5; D possibly corresponds to TRBD2 (6 bases). Near its end, the DNA agrees better with TRBJ2-7, so the J call may be wrong. The CDR3 runs 15 residues. Germline CDR1 SGHRS, CDR2 YFSETQ. CDR3 DNA: TGCGCCAGCAGCCTGGACGCGGGAAGCTCCTACGAGCAGTACTTC. It yields the protein CASSLDAGSSYEQYF.

V and J are TRBV20-1 and TRBJ2-5; 8 positions agree with TRBD2. CDR1 is DFQATT and CDR2 is SNEGSKA in the germline V gene (reference sequence). Trimming took 5 bases from V and 1 from J; bases not matched to a gene: 12. The CDR3 covers 16 residues. CDR3 nucleotides: TGCAGTGCTGGTCCCAGGGCGGGGGGTGGCCAAGAGACCCAGTACTTC. Translating it yields CSAGPRAGGGQETQYF.

The rearrangement joins TRBV7-9 to TRBJ1-2; TRBD1 is a possible D gene (6 bases). Germline lookup yields CDR1 SEHNR and CDR2 FQNEAQ (reference sequence). With 5 bases removed from V and 7 bases from J, the gap between germline ends came to 17 bases. The CDR3 spans 14 residues. CDR3 nucleotide sequence: TGTGCCAGCAGCGCCGGGGGGGGGCTACGTGGCTACACCTTC. Translating gives CASSAGGGLRGYTF.

In its sample, this clonotype was seen a few times. This chain connects TRBV9 to TRBJ1-1; unclear D gene. V lost 2 bases and J 7 bases, leaving 12 bases between the germline ends. From germline, CDR1 is SGDLS and CDR2 YYNGEE. The CDR3 length is 13 residues. The CDR3 here is CASSVSGSGEAFF. CDR3 bases: TGTGCCAGCAGCGTTTCCGGGTCCGGTGAAGCTTTCTTT.

The J gene is TRBJ1-4, the V gene TRBV4-3; 7 nucleotides match TRBD1. V lost 1 base and J lost 7; bases outside the gene matches: 6. The germline gives CDR1 LGHNA, CDR2 YSLEER. The CDR3 totals 15 residues. Here the CDR3 DNA reads TGCGCCAGCAGCCAAGGGCAGGGGGTGTCTGAAAAACTGTTTTTT. This gives the protein CASSQGQGVSEKLFF.

This clonotype was seen more than once but under ten times. The chain has TRBV7-9 and TRBJ2-6; D is possibly TRBD1 or TRBD2 (5 bases each). Looked up from germline, CDR1 is SEHNR and CDR2 is FQNEAQ (reference sequence). The CDR3 contains 17 residues. The V and J ends lost 4 bases and 4 bases respectively, with 17 bases between them. The DNA for the CDR3 is TGTGCCAGCAGCTACCGGGACGGCCAAGCCGGGGCCAACGTCCTGACTTTC. It codes for CASSYRDGQAGANVLTF.

Only a few counts were recorded for this clonotype. The chain recombines TRBV12-3 or TRBV12-4 with TRBJ2-6, with D hard to call. This CDR3 has 15 amino acids. V lost 2 bases to trimming and J lost 0 bases, with 5 bases between them. CDR3 residues: CASSLNPSGANVLTF. Here the CDR3 DNA reads TGTGCCAGCAGTTTAAATCCCTCTGGGGCCAACGTCCTGACTTTC.

Comment on this clonotype: Sequence at one end of the junction differs from germline and may be a read error. The chain joins TRBV7-2 to TRBJ1-2; no definite D call. CDR1 and CDR2 (germline): SGHTA, FQGNSA. The CDR3 spans 14 residues. CDR3 sequence: CASVEGFLNHGYTF. Here the CDR3 DNA reads TGTGCCAGCGTCGAGGGTTTCCTTAACCATGGCTACACCTTC.

This clonotype has at least ten counts. One junction end disagrees with the germline gene, perhaps due to a read error. V usage is TRBV12-3 or TRBV12-4 and J usage is TRBJ2-1, with 8 bases that match TRBD1. The CDR3 is made up of 15 amino acids. DNA for the CDR3: TGCGCCAGCAGCCTCGACAGGGGAACCTACAATGAGCAGTTCTTC. Its protein product is CASSLDRGTYNEQFF.

This sequence joins TRBV20-1 and TRBJ2-3; D unresolved. This CDR3 spans 14 amino acids. V was cut by 0 bases and J by 4 bases, with 11 bases left in between. CDR1 DFQATT and CDR2 SNEGSKA come from the germline V gene (reference sequence). CDR3 sequence: CSARDQSAADTQYF. The CDR3 coding sequence is TGCAGTGCTAGAGATCAAAGTGCGGCAGATACGCAGTATTTT.

V usage is TRBV2 and J usage is TRBJ2-7, with D perhaps TRBD1 (6 bases). The germline gives CDR1 SNHLY, CDR2 FYNNEI. The CDR3 contains 13 residues. Trimming shortened V by 9 bases and J by 4 bases, and 16 bases separated the two germline ends. CDR3 coding DNA: TGTGCCAGTAGGACAGAGGCAATTTACGAGCAGTACTTC. Amino acid sequence: CASRTEAIYEQYF.

This clonotype was found many times. V usage is TRBV7-9 and J usage is TRBJ2-5, with 13 bases matching TRBD2. The V gene's germline CDR1 is SEHNR and CDR2 FQNEAQ (reference sequence). CDR3 length equals 15 residues. V was clipped by 5 bases and J by 2 bases; unmatched bases: 2. The CDR3 sequence: CASSRGLAGQETQYF. The CDR3 DNA sequence: TGTGCCAGCAGCAGGGGACTAGCGGGGCAAGAGACCCAGTACTTC.

In this sample, this clonotype turned up a few times. The rearrangement links TRBV5-5 to TRBJ1-4; TRBD1 is a possible D gene (5 bases). CDR3 length: 15 residues. CDR1 and CDR2 from the germline V gene are SGHKS and YYEKEE (reference sequence). Trimming cost V 4 bases and J 5 bases, with 15 bases left between them. CDR3 DNA sequence: TGTGCCAGCAGCCTCCTTCAGGGCATAAATGAAAAACTGTTTTTT. Residues: CASSLLQGINEKLFF.

V gene TRBV7-3 combines with J gene TRBJ1-6, with no clear D. V gave up 1 base and J gave up 8 bases, with 6 bases separating them. The CDR3 has 13 residues. Germline CDR1 is SGHTA and CDR2 is FQGTGA. CDR3 region: CASSLRSDSPLHF. CDR3 bases: TGTGCCAGCAGCTTAAGGTCGGATTCACCCCTCCACTTT.

The gene calls are TRBV7-9 and TRBJ1-1; no clear D gene. The V gene's germline CDR1 is SEHNR and CDR2 FQNEAQ (reference sequence). The V end lost 4 bases, the J end lost 0 bases, and 12 bases lay between the germline ends. This CDR3 contains 15 residues. The CDR3 DNA is TGTGCCAGCAGCTCCCCCCCGGGGATGAACACTGAAGCTTTCTTT. It encodes CASSSPPGMNTEAFF.

The rearrangement links TRBV10-3 to TRBJ2-7, with 11 bases matching TRBD1. The CDR3 extends over 14 amino acids. Looked up from germline, CDR1 is ENHRY and CDR2 is SYGVKD. V lost 2 bases, J lost 4 bases, and 1 base stayed unmatched. CDR3 bases: TGTGCCATCAGTGAGGGGGACAGGGGGTACGAGCAGTACTTC. Translation: CAISEGDRGYEQYF.

V usage is TRBV15 and J usage is TRBJ2-3, with D perhaps TRBD2 (6 bases). The CDR3 spans 16 residues. Between the trimmed V and J ends, which lost 0 bases and 8 bases, there was a span of 18 bases. The V gene's germline CDR1 is LNHNV and CDR2 YYDKDF (reference sequence). CDR3 bases: TGTGCCACCAGCAGAGATCTGAGACTAGGGGACGGTACGCAGTATTTT. Protein: CATSRDLRLGDGTQYF.